This TCR beta chain originates from a study of blood T cell repertoires in COVID-19. Study at large: The United States, Italy and Spain provided the acute and convalescent COVID-19 samples. Sample material is recorded as cDNA or gDNA derived from T cells, B-cell-depleted T cells, or PBMCs.

In the original processing: Amplification with reference gene primers provided the estimates of nucleated cell counts. Clones were sequenced by immunoSEQ multiplex PCR, and TCRdb holds only the in-frame ones, with some missing. V, J and clone size were drawn from that table, and D and trimming were deduced from the DNA. The sample lists 150,000 to 200,000 clones; about 88% were seen once. Germline V gene sequence: CDR1 SGHRS, CDR2 YFSETQ. The V segment lost 4 bases and the J segment 8 bases; nucleotides outside the gene matches: 10. The CDR3 spans 15 residues. Sequencing was done on a sample of peripheral blood. The chain uses TRBV5-1 and TRBJ1-2; 11 bases line up with TRBD1. This receptor was identified in a man aged 35 to 55 with acute or convalescent COVID-19. This CDR3 is CASSPPGQGARGYTF. In DNA, the CDR3 is TGCGCCAGCAGCCCTCCCGGACAGGGGGCGCGGGGCTACACCTTC.